These 29 T cell receptor beta chains were sequenced from one sample in a study of cytomegalovirus exposure and HLA in healthy donors. PCR amplification relied on 60 Vbeta primers (plus 13 Jbeta primers). Repertoires were generated with immunoSEQ multiplex PCR, while TCRdb's copy carries only in-frame clones and drops some. Of approximately 100,000 clones in the sample, 85% were seen once. The specimen was PBMCs. The receptors here all came from a man aged 40-49 years in good health and CMV-seropositive.

The V and J genes are TRBV27 and TRBJ2-1; TRBD2 matches 9 bases. The ends lost 3 bases at V and 4 bases at J; junction bases unmatched: 7. CDR1 is MNHEY and CDR2 is SMNVEV in the germline V gene (reference sequence). The CDR3 extends over 16 amino acids. The CDR3 protein is CASSFLRGGRYNEQFF. Here the CDR3 DNA reads TGTGCCAGCAGTTTCTTGCGGGGGGGACGTTACAATGAGCAGTTCTTC.

With regard to this clone: The same CDR3 arises from other DNA sequences in this sample as well. CDR3 DNA: TGCGCCAGCAGCTCAGGGTCGTCCTACGAGCAGTACTTC. It is translated as CASSSGSSYEQYF. The V and J genes are TRBV5-1 and TRBJ2-7; tentatively, D is TRBD1 (5 bases). CDR1 and CDR2 from the germline V gene are SGHRS and YFSETQ. The CDR3 consists of 13 residues. V shed 3 bases and J shed 1 base, with 8 bases lying between them. Looking up the rest from reference TRBV5-1 and TRBJ2-7 gives the full variable domain: KAGVTQTPRYLIKTRGQQVTLSCSPISGHRSVSWYQQTPGQGLQFLFEYFSETQRNKGNFPGRFSGRQFSNSRSEMNVSTLELGDSALYLCASSSGSSYEQYFGPGTRLTVT.

The chain links TRBV13 to TRBJ2-1; possibly TRBD2 for D (5 bases). V lost 4 bases, J lost 3 bases, and 16 bases lay in between. The CDR3 covers 16 residues. CDR1 and CDR2 from the germline V gene are PRHDT and FYEKMQ (reference sequence). CDR3 DNA: TGTGCCAGCAGCTCGCGGGCCCCCGGGTTCTACAATGAGCAGTTCTTC. Protein product: CASSSRAPGFYNEQFF.

This chain uses TRBV9 with TRBJ1-1; the D gene is possibly TRBD1 (6 bases). CDR1 is SGDLS, CDR2 YYNGEE, per germline. Between the trimmed V and J ends, which lost 1 base and 4 bases, there was a span of 14 bases. The length of the CDR3 is 15 residues. CDR3 amino acids: CASSVMGAAGTEAFF. The DNA of the CDR3 is TGTGCCAGCAGCGTAATGGGGGCGGCGGGCACTGAAGCTTTCTTT.

This clone was detected a few times. This rearrangement joins TRBV6-1 to TRBJ1-5; D remains unclear. V was clipped by 6 bases and J by 0 bases, with 9 bases between them. The germline V gene encodes CDR1 MNHNS and CDR2 SASEGT. The CDR3 is made up of 14 amino acids. CDR3 amino acids: CASRLDISNQPQHF. The CDR3 region has the DNA TGTGCCAGCAGACTCGACATTAGCAATCAGCCCCAGCATTTT.

V and J are TRBV15 and TRBJ2-1; TRBD2 might be the D (6 bases). Trimming took 6 bases from V and 6 from J, leaving 21 bases between them. Germline lookup yields CDR1 LNHNV and CDR2 YYDKDF (reference sequence). The CDR3 has 16 amino acids. The CDR3 here is CATRDPGGIDRNEQFF. As DNA, the CDR3 is TGTGCCACCAGAGATCCTGGGGGGATAGACCGCAATGAGCAGTTCTTC.

The rearrangement joins TRBV5-5 to TRBJ1-4, with 7 bases that match TRBD1. Germline V gene lookup returns CDR1 SGHKS and CDR2 YYEKEE (reference sequence). The CDR3 is 15 amino acids. V shed 4 bases, J shed 0 bases, and the junction held 3 bases outside the gene matches. CDR3 sequence: CASSKTGPTNEKLFF. The CDR3 bases are TGTGCCAGCAGCAAGACAGGGCCAACTAATGAAAAACTGTTTTTT.

V gene TRBV5-6 combines with J gene TRBJ2-1, with D possibly matching TRBD2 (6 bases). The length of the CDR3 is 14 residues. V dropped 0 bases and J dropped 8 bases, with 12 bases sitting between them. Germline V gene lookup returns CDR1 SGHDT and CDR2 YYEEEE. The CDR3 sequence: CASSLGPGGDEQFF. CDR3 bases: TGTGCCAGCAGCTTGGGTCCAGGCGGGGATGAGCAGTTCTTC.

The chain is built from TRBV5-5 and TRBJ2-3; 8 positions agree with TRBD2. From germline, CDR1 is SGHKS and CDR2 YYEKEE (reference sequence). V lost 2 bases and J lost 2; bases outside the gene matches: 7. CDR3 length equals 16 residues. The CDR3 loop is CASSFRAGGPTDTQYF. CDR3 sequence (DNA): TGTGCCAGCAGCTTTCGGGCGGGGGGCCCCACAGATACGCAGTATTTT. Full variable domain (outside the CDR3, taken from reference TRBV5-5 and TRBJ2-3): DAGVTQSPTHLIKTRGQQVTLRCSPISGHKSVSWYQQVLGQGPQFIFQYYEKEERGRGNFPDRFSARQFPNYSSELNVNALLLGDSALYLCASSFRAGGPTDTQYFGPGTRLTVL.

The CDR3 sequence: CASSVEPRGTGELFF. In nucleotides, the CDR3 is TGTGCCAGCAGCGTAGAGCCCAGGGGCACCGGGGAGCTGTTTTTT. The chain is built from TRBV9 and TRBJ2-2; D is perhaps TRBD1 (6 bases). Germline CDR1 is SGDLS and CDR2 is YYNGEE. V shed 0 bases and J shed 4 bases, with 10 bases lying between them. This CDR3 contains 15 residues.

The V gene is TRBV9, the J gene TRBJ2-7, with TRBD1 as a possible D gene (6 bases). Per germline, CDR1 SGDLS and CDR2 YYNGEE. This CDR3 has 15 residues. V was shortened by 0 bases and J by 2 bases, with 12 bases between the two germline ends. The DNA of the CDR3 is TGTGCCAGCAGCGTAGGCCAGGGGATGACCTACGAGCAGTACTTC. Translating gives CASSVGQGMTYEQYF.

The CDR3 sequence: CASSSTRGGNTIYF. CDR3 in DNA: TGTGCCAGCAGCTCCACGCGGGGGGGAAACACCATATATTTT. V and J are TRBV11-2 and TRBJ1-3; possibly TRBD1 for D (5 bases). V gave up 4 bases and J gave up 4 bases, with 11 bases separating them. The CDR3 contains 14 residues. Germline CDR1 is SGHAT and CDR2 is FQNNGV. The variable domain in full, completed from reference TRBV11-2 and TRBJ1-3, reads EAGVAQSPRYKIIEKRQSVAFWCNPISGHATLYWYQQILGQGPKLLIQFQNNGVVDDSQLPKDRFSAERLKGVDSTLKIQPAKLEDSAVYLCASSSTRGGNTIYFGEGSWLTVV.

The chain couples TRBV6-1 to TRBJ1-1; D is ambiguous. The V gene lost 7 bases and the J gene lost 8 bases, with 11 bases spanning the gap. CDR1 MNHNS and CDR2 SASEGT come from the germline V gene. This CDR3 is built from 11 residues. CDR3 region: CASNRRGEAFF. The CDR3 region has the DNA TGTGCCAGCAACCGAAGAGGGGAAGCTTTCTTT.

This clone was observed a handful of times. This chain joins TRBV11-2 and TRBJ2-5; D remains ambiguous. With 2 bases removed from V and 5 bases from J, the gap between germline ends came to 3 bases. The CDR3 has 11 residues. From germline, CDR1 is SGHAT and CDR2 FQNNGV. CDR3 in amino acids: CASSLLETQYF. The CDR3 region has the DNA TGTGCCAGCAGCTTACTGGAGACCCAGTACTTC.

In its sample, this clone was seen a few times. The chain combines TRBV27 with TRBJ2-1; 8 bases agree with TRBD1. The CDR3 runs 11 residues. From germline, CDR1 is MNHEY and CDR2 SMNVEV (reference sequence). J gave up 14 bases and V 8 bases, and 8 bases lay outside the gene matches. Here the CDR3 reads CASGGQVQEFF. DNA of the CDR3: TGTGCCAGCGGGGGACAGGTCCAAGAGTTCTTC.

The J gene is TRBJ2-1, the V gene TRBV5-1, with a tentative D call TRBD2 (5 bases). Trimming removed 0 bases at V and 10 bases at J, with 23 bases between. CDR3 length: 17 residues. The germline V gene encodes CDR1 SGHRS and CDR2 YFSETQ. The CDR3 here is CASSLGLVRASLGEQFF. CDR3 in DNA: TGCGCCAGCAGCTTGGGGCTTGTGCGGGCAAGCCTAGGGGAGCAGTTCTTC.

V and J are TRBV6-6 and TRBJ2-7; 11 bases map to TRBD2. Germline CDR1 MNHNY, CDR2 SVGAGI (reference sequence). The CDR3 runs 15 residues. Unmatched junction bases numbered 7, after V lost 2 bases and J lost 7 bases. CDR3 region: CASSYPGLADPEQYF. The CDR3 coding sequence is TGTGCCAGCAGTTACCCGGGACTAGCGGATCCTGAGCAGTACTTC.

Concerning this clone itself: The junction differs from germline at one of its ends, possibly a read error. V usage is TRBV7-3 and J usage is TRBJ2-1; maybe TRBD2 (5 bases). This CDR3 has 15 residues. Germline V gene lookup returns CDR1 SGHTA and CDR2 FQGTGA. In nucleotides, the CDR3 is TGTGCCAGCAGCTTATCTGCGGGCTCCGACAATGAGCAGTTCTTC. Its translation is CASSLSAGSDNEQFF.

The CDR3 DNA reads TGTGCCAGCGCAACAGTAACTAGTTTTGGGGAGACCCAGTACTTC. This codes for CASATVTSFGETQYF. This chain uses TRBV2 with TRBJ2-5; D is perhaps TRBD2 (5 bases). Germline V lookup: CDR1 SNHLY, CDR2 FYNNEI. CDR3 length: 15 amino acids. V was shortened by 8 bases and J by 5 bases, with 21 bases between the two germline ends.

The chain couples TRBV27 to TRBJ1-1, with 10 bases aligning to TRBD1. V trimming: 3 bases; J trimming: 5 bases; junction bases outside the gene matches: 3. This CDR3 has 14 residues. Germline loops: CDR1 MNHEY, CDR2 SMNVEV (reference sequence). The CDR3 sequence is CASSFGQGGTEAFF. The CDR3 bases are TGTGCCAGCAGTTTCGGACAGGGGGGAACTGAAGCTTTCTTT.

The chain couples TRBV6-1 to TRBJ1-1, with a weak D call TRBD1 (5 bases). The CDR3 covers 13 residues. The germline CDR1 and CDR2 sequences are MNHNS and SASEGT. The V gene lost 6 bases and the J gene lost 1 base, with 9 bases spanning the gap. CDR3 residues: CASRQGRNTEAFF. In nucleotides, the CDR3 is TGTGCCAGCAGGCAGGGTAGGAACACTGAAGCTTTCTTT.

This chain uses TRBV13 with TRBJ1-4; weak D call: TRBD1 (6 bases). The CDR3 has 16 residues. V lost 4 bases to trimming and J lost 3 bases, with 15 bases between them. The V gene's germline CDR1 is PRHDT and CDR2 FYEKMQ (reference sequence). The CDR3 DNA follows: TGTGCCAGCAGCTCCCCCACAGGGAGAGCTAATGAAAAACTGTTTTTT. It translates to CASSSPTGRANEKLFF.

This clone was detected only once. V usage is TRBV27 and J usage is TRBJ2-5; TRBD2 matches at 10 bases. Germline assignment: CDR1 MNHEY and CDR2 SMNVEV (reference sequence). The CDR3 sequence is 17 residues long. J lost 1 base, V lost 3 bases, and 8 bases had no gene match. CDR3: CASSFHSSSGSQETQYF. The CDR3 DNA reads TGTGCCAGCAGTTTTCATTCGTCTAGCGGGAGCCAAGAGACCCAGTACTTC.

The chain links TRBV7-8 to TRBJ1-6; D is perhaps TRBD1 (5 bases). Between the trimmed V and J ends, which lost 5 bases and 5 bases, there was a span of 13 bases. The CDR3 spans 15 residues. CDR1 and CDR2 (germline): SGHVS, FQNEAQ. CDR3: CASSQNGGNNSPLHF. In DNA, the CDR3 is TGTGCCAGCAGCCAAAACGGGGGGAATAATTCACCCCTCCACTTT.

To note about this clone: At one end, the junction sequence differs from germline, possibly due to a read error. The CDR3 region has the DNA TGTGCCACCACCCAGGAGGGCTCCTACAATGAGCAGCTCTTC. Protein product: CATTQEGSYNEQLF. This chain uses TRBV10-3 with TRBJ2-1; a possible D gene is TRBD2 (6 bases). The CDR3 loop spans 14 amino acids. Germline loops: CDR1 ENHRY, CDR2 SYGVKD.

The V and J genes are TRBV29-1 and TRBJ2-4; 11 bases are a match to TRBD2. The V segment lost 4 bases and the J segment 9 bases; nucleotides outside the gene matches: 11. The germline gives CDR1 SQVTM, CDR2 ANQGSEA. The CDR3 spans 15 residues. The CDR3 loop is CSVAGLAGGQFIQYF. CDR3 DNA sequence: TGCAGCGTTGCTGGATTAGCGGGGGGGCAGTTCATTCAGTACTTC. The full variable domain, its missing parts supplied by reference TRBV29-1 and TRBJ2-4, is SAVISQKPSRDICQRGTSLTIQCQVDSQVTMMFWYRQQPGQSLTLIATANQGSEATYESGFVIDKFPISRPNLTFSTLTVSNMSPEDSSIYLCSVAGLAGGQFIQYFGAGTRLSVL.

This chain connects TRBV18 to TRBJ2-5; 8 nucleotides line up with TRBD2. Unmatched junction bases numbered 1, after V lost 3 bases and J lost 1 base. Germline-derived CDR1 and CDR2 are KGHSH and LQKENI. CDR3 length: 14 residues. Here the CDR3 DNA reads TGTGCCAGCTCACCCCGGGGGGGCCAAGAGACCCAGTACTTC. Translation gives CASSPRGGQETQYF.

This rearrangement joins TRBV6-6 to TRBJ2-7; 10 bases are shared with TRBD1. The ends lost 7 bases at V and 3 bases at J; junction bases unmatched: 9. CDR1 is MNHNY, CDR2 SVGAGI, per germline (reference sequence). This CDR3 comprises 15 residues. CDR3 in DNA: TGTGCCAGCACTCGGGGTGGACAGGGGGGCTACGAGCAGTACTTC. It translates to CASTRGGQGGYEQYF.

This chain links TRBV5-6 with TRBJ2-1, with TRBD1 matching over 7 bases. V trimming: 2 bases; J trimming: 3 bases; junction bases outside the gene matches: 8. The CDR3 length is 16 residues. Germline CDR1 reads SGHDT; CDR2 reads YYEEEE. CDR3 bases: TGTGCCAGCAGCTTACGACCGGGACAGTTCTACAATGAGCAGTTCTTC. Translating gives CASSLRPGQFYNEQFF.